A single T cell receptor (beta chain) is shown here with its context. What it binds is unknown. TCRdb passed the PCR reads through MiXCR, listing each CDR3 protein once. The top ten hold around 7% of the sample, which has approximately 40,000 distinct CDR3 sequences, around 18% seen once. This specimen belongs to a study of molecular identifiers for immune sequencing clone quantification. V gave up 1 base and J gave up 8 bases, with 9 bases separating them. This CDR3 has 12 amino acids. Germline V gene sequence: CDR1 DFQATT, CDR2 SNEGSKA (reference sequence). Whole-study results and caveats: Approximately 910,000 naive cells reportedly did not prevent detection of spiked Jurkat TCR RNA from one cell. Identical TCR molecules sharing a barcode could underestimate highly expanded clone sizes.

The sequencing sample was made of naive CD8+ T cells from blood, with Jurkat cell RNA spiked in. The sample's subset: FACS-sorted CD8+CD4-CCR7+CD45RA+ naive T cells. This chain links TRBV20-1 with TRBJ2-1; tentatively, D is TRBD2 (6 bases). The sequence was obtained from a human donor in good health. Some libraries in this study had Jurkat cell RNA spiked in. For the CDR3, the DNA is TGCAGTGCTAGAGGACTAGTACATGAGCAGTTCTTC. As protein: CSARGLVHEQFF.